The 12 T cell receptor beta chains presented below share a single source sample, sequenced in a study of early stage breast cancer tumors. Repertoires were generated with immunoSEQ multiplex PCR, while TCRdb's copy carries only in-frame clones and drops some. The profile shows some 6,000 clones, around 78% of them singletons. Sequencing was done on a sample of normal breast tissue next to the tumor. Source of these receptors: a person aged 65 to 85 with breast cancer.

This chain links TRBV6-6 with TRBJ1-2; 8 bases are a match to TRBD1. The junction had 6 bases not matched to a gene; V was cut back by 6 bases and J by 6 bases. In germline, CDR1 is MNHNY, CDR2 SVGAGI (reference sequence). The CDR3 spans 13 residues. The CDR3 sequence is CASRMTGDHGYTF. Here the CDR3 DNA reads TGTGCCAGCAGGATGACAGGGGACCATGGCTACACCTTC.

This clone was picked up one time. The rearrangement links TRBV18 to TRBJ2-1, with 9 bases aligning to TRBD1. Trimming cost V 3 bases and J 8 bases; bases outside gene matches: 5. The CDR3 contains 14 residues. Per the germline V gene, CDR1 is KGHSH and CDR2 is LQKENI. Here the CDR3 reads CASSPDGTGHEQFF. The DNA of the CDR3 is TGTGCCAGCTCACCTGACGGGACAGGGCATGAGCAGTTCTTC.

The rearrangement links TRBV6-6 to TRBJ2-1; 11 bases line up with TRBD2. The CDR3 is 15 residues long. V lost 0 bases, J lost 10 bases, and 5 bases stayed unmatched. Per the germline V gene, CDR1 is MNHNY and CDR2 is SVGAGI (reference sequence). The CDR3 DNA is TGTGCCAGCAGTTACTCTGGGCTAGCGGGGGGCGAGCAGTTCTTC. Encoded protein: CASSYSGLAGGEQFF.

The chain links TRBV19 to TRBJ2-3, with TRBD1 identical over 7 bases. Per germline, CDR1 LNHDA and CDR2 SQIVND (reference sequence). Trimming took 6 bases from V and 0 from J; bases not matched to a gene: 6. This CDR3 is 15 amino acids long. Written as DNA, the CDR3 is TGTGCCAGTAGCACAGGGGCCTTTAGCACAGATACGCAGTATTTT. Protein: CASSTGAFSTDTQYF. The full variable domain, rest sourced from reference TRBV19 and TRBJ2-3, is DGGITQSPKYLFRKEGQNVTLSCEQNLNHDAMYWYRQDPGQGLRLIYYSQIVNDFQKGDIAEGYSVSREKKESFPLTVTSAQKNPTAFYLCASSTGAFSTDTQYFGPGTRLTVL.

The sample holds a few counts of this clone. The chain joins TRBV10-3 to TRBJ1-2; D is perhaps TRBD1 (6 bases). Germline V gene lookup returns CDR1 ENHRY and CDR2 SYGVKD. This CDR3 spans 14 amino acids. The V and J ends lost 7 bases and 5 bases respectively, with 17 bases between them. CDR3 DNA: TGTGCCATCACTTCTTCGACAGGAAGTTATGGCTACACCTTC. Translating gives CAITSSTGSYGYTF.

The chain couples TRBV4-1 to TRBJ1-1; D gene ambiguous. The CDR3 loop spans 15 amino acids. Trimming removed 0 bases from V and 0 bases from J, with 8 bases in between. Germline loops: CDR1 MGHRA, CDR2 YSYEKL. This CDR3 is CASSQENQVNTEAFF. The CDR3 DNA reads TGCGCCAGCAGCCAAGAAAATCAGGTGAACACTGAAGCTTTCTTT.

This chain joins TRBV5-6 and TRBJ2-7, with 7 positions matching TRBD2. The CDR3 sequence is 16 residues long. Germline assignment: CDR1 SGHDT and CDR2 YYEEEE. With 2 bases clipped from V and 0 bases from J, the junction kept 8 bases outside the gene matches. DNA for the CDR3: TGTGCCAGCAGCTTTTTTGGGGGAGGGAGCTCCTACGAGCAGTACTTC. Amino acids: CASSFFGGGSSYEQYF.

The genes are TRBV2 and TRBJ1-2; 8 nucleotides align to TRBD1. After removal of 9 bases from V and 7 bases from J, the junction contained 7 bases not matched to a gene. The CDR3 has 12 residues. CDR1 is SNHLY and CDR2 is FYNNEI in the germline V gene. The CDR3 DNA sequence: TGTGCCAGTGCCTCCCAGGGGGCTGGCTACACCTTC. Protein product: CASASQGAGYTF.

This clone has just one count. V usage is TRBV19 and J usage is TRBJ1-5, with 8 positions matching TRBD1. Germline CDR1 is LNHDA and CDR2 is SQIVND (reference sequence). The CDR3 has 17 residues. J was trimmed by 2 bases and V by 7 bases; bases with no gene match: 13. The CDR3 DNA is TGTGCCAGTAAGGAGGCGGTCAGGGGGCCGCGCAATCAGCCCCAGCATTTT. It specifies CASKEAVRGPRNQPQHF.

The CDR3: CASSSTGIWETQYF. Written as DNA, the CDR3 is TGTGCCAGCAGCTCCACAGGGATTTGGGAGACCCAGTACTTC. The chain joins TRBV11-2 to TRBJ2-5, with D possibly being TRBD1 (6 bases). The germline V gene has CDR1 SGHAT and CDR2 FQNNGV. V was clipped by 4 bases and J by 5 bases, with 14 bases between them. CDR3 length equals 14 residues.

This clone was counted a few times. The chain uses TRBV11-3 and TRBJ2-1; 14 bases agree with TRBD2. The J segment lost 8 bases and the V segment lost 4 bases, leaving 7 bases of the junction unmatched. The CDR3 is 16 amino acids. Looked up from germline, CDR1 is SGHNT and CDR2 is YENEEA. The CDR3 region is CASSSGTSGSNDEQFF. Here the CDR3 DNA reads TGTGCCAGCAGCTCCGGGACTAGCGGGAGTAATGATGAGCAGTTCTTC.

The rearrangement links TRBV6-5 to TRBJ2-7; D perhaps matches TRBD1 (5 bases). Per the germline V gene, CDR1 is MNHEY and CDR2 is SVGAGI. Trimming took 5 bases from V and 6 from J, leaving 11 bases between them. This CDR3 has 12 residues. CDR3 sequence: CASSAQGFEQYF. The CDR3 nucleotides are TGTGCCAGCAGTGCGCAGGGTTTCGAGCAGTACTTC.